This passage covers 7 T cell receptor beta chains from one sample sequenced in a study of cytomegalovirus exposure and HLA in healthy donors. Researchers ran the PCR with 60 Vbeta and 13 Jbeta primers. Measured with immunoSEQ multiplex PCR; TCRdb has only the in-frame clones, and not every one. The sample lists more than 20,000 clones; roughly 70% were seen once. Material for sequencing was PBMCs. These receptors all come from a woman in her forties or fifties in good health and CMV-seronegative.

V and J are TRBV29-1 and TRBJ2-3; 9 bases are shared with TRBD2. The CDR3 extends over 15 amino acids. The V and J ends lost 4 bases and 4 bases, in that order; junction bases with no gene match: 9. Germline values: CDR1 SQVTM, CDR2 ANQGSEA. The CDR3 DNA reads TGCAGCGTTGCATACACTAGCGGGCCCCCAGATACGCAGTATTTT. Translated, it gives CSVAYTSGPPDTQYF.

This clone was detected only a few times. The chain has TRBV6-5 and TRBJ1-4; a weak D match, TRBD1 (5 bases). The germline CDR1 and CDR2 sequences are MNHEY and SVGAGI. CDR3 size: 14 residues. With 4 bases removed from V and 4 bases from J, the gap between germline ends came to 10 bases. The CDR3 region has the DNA TGTGCCAGCAGTTCGGGGACTCGTAATGAAAAACTGTTTTTT. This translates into CASSSGTRNEKLFF.

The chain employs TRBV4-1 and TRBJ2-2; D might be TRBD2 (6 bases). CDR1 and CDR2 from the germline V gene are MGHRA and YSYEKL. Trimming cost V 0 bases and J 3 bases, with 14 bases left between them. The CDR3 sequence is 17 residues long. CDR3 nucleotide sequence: TGCGCCAGCAGCCAAGACACGGGAGCCGGGGACACCGGGGAGCTGTTTTTT. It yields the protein CASSQDTGAGDTGELFF.

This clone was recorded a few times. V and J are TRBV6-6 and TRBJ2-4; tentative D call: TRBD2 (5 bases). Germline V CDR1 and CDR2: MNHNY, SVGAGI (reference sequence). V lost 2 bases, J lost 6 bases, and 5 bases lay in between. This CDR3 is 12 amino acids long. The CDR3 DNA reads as TGTGCCAGCAGTTACAGCGGAAACATTCAGTACTTC. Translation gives CASSYSGNIQYF.

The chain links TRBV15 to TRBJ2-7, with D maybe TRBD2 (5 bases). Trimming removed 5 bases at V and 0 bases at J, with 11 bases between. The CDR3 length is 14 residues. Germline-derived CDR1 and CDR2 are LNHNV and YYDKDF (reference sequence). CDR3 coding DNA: TGTGCCACCAGCGGAGGTGGCTCCTCCTACGAGCAGTACTTC. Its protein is CATSGGGSSYEQYF.

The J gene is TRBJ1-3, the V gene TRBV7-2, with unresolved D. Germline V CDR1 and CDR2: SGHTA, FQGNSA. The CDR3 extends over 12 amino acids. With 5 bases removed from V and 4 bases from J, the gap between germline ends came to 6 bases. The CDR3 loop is CASSPKGNTIYF. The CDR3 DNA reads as TGTGCCAGCAGCCCTAAAGGAAACACCATATATTTT.

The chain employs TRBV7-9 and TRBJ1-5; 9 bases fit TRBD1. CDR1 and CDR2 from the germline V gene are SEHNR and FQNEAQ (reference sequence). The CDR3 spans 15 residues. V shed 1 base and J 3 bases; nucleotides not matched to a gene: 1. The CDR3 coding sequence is TGTGCCAGCAGCTTAGGGACAGGGGTCAATCAGCCCCAGCATTTT. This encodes CASSLGTGVNQPQHF.